This paragraph covers one T cell receptor beta chain sequence. Many counts were recorded for this clonotype. Its cognate antigen has yet to be identified. Base qualities are not provided; no much larger clone lies one nucleotide away. This entry is derived from a study of Graves' ophthalmopathy and Graves' hyperthyroidism (dated by TCRdb to between 2018 and 2020). Regarding the study in general: Peripheral blood was collected at initial diagnosis, before any treatment. To tell Graves' ophthalmopathy apart from Graves' hyperthyroidism, and to predict which patients would progress to ophthalmopathy, the study relied on TCR beta repertoire signatures. In total, 135 blood samples were TCR-sequenced: 40 to 45 ophthalmopathy, roughly 80 hyperthyroidism and about 17 hyperthyroidism-to-ophthalmopathy patients. To explore V-J signatures that separate ophthalmopathy from hyperthyroidism, a discovery set of around 97 patients was enrolled, consisting of about 41 with ophthalmopathy and some 56 with stable hyperthyroidism. An independent validation cohort was composed of around 19 hyperthyroidism patients and about 16 patients who later progressed from hyperthyroidism to ophthalmopathy. T-cell repertoires of thyroid tissue and blood were compared in more than five hyperthyroidism patients. Following sample collection, hyperthyroidism patients were given methimazole at a starting dose of 30 mg daily, and ophthalmopathy patients were given high-dose intravenous methylprednisolone. The 100 or so discovery patients were randomly split 7:3 into training and test sets.

Results the study describes overall, beyond this receptor: In validation, the model predicted ophthalmopathy progression with over 60% sensitivity and roughly 72% specificity; roughly eleven predicted patients were CT-confirmed with GO in a median of approximately six months. In cross-validation, the 13-signature model distinguished ophthalmopathy from stable hyperthyroidism with more than 85% sensitivity and 81% to 82% specificity, while in the test set the corresponding values were about 80% and 75%. Sample size was not statistically predetermined, and group allocation was not concealed from the investigators. Most of the expanded thyroid clonotypes with a frequency above 0.001 were also detected in blood, and it was suggested that the thyroid immune response may be reflected by blood repertoires.

For repertoire sequencing, TCR beta CDR3 regions were amplified from RNA transcripts. HTBI primers and the Qiagen OneStep RT-PCR kit were used in a first-round RT-PCR, which was followed by a second-round multiplex PCR, size selection and purification. Libraries were sequenced on an Illumina HiSeq2000 using paired-end 100 bp reads. In the source study's methods: Reads were processed with SOAPnuke, discarding reads with adapters, uncalled bases, mean Phred below 15, or no exact constant-primer or identifier match. High-quality paired reads were merged with COPE v1.2.5. Clonotypes were defined as unique nucleotide sequences and were aligned to IMGT TRB V, D and J references using MiTCR v1.1. Only V-J combinations with frequency above 0.0001 were analysed, covering approximately 99% of repertoires. A TCR clonal expansion and chaos score per V-J combination was defined as the ratio of F50 clonal expansion to chaos observed in the TCRdist matrix. Welch's t-statistics and random forest were used to reduce features to about a dozen V-J combinations, which were fed into a naive Bayes classifier. The Morisita-Horn index was used to measure how similar the thyroid and blood repertoires were. TCRdb trimmed the raw reads at Q25, called clones with MiXCR and kept productive beta chains. Rows with one shared CDR3 protein collapse into an entry with the most common genes and DNA. TCRdb's processing, not the study's, gives the V and J calls here. The sample records about 220,000 distinct CDR3 sequences, roughly 21% of which are singletons. The top ten clonotypes cover roughly 40% of the sample.

V is pared back by 6 bases and J by 4 bases, with 15 bases lying between the germline termini. The cysteine opens and the phenylalanine closes a CDR3 of 14 amino acids. Just the 42-base CDR3 DNA is kept, in frame starting at base 1. Via the germline V gene (reference sequence), CDR1 is MNHEY and CDR2 SMNVEV. Patients with ophthalmopathy had moderately to severely active disease, with a Clinical Activity Score of 3 or more, a NOSPECS grade of 4 or more, and a disease duration of less than 3 months. Patients with other autoimmune diseases, uncontrolled infections, pregnancy or lactation were excluded from the study. Clinical symptoms, serum thyroxine, TRAb, thyroid ultrasound and orbital computed tomography formed the basis of the diagnosis. Using Ficoll-Paque density gradient centrifugation, PBMCs were isolated from 8.5 to 10 ml of fresh peripheral blood. Trizol reagent was used to extract the total RNA, and its quality was then checked on an Agilent 2100 Bioanalyzer.

Sequencing was performed on peripheral blood. The sequence links TRBV27 to TRBJ1-2, and TRBD1 may be the D gene, going by 6 matching bases. The source is a woman between 45 and 65 years old with Graves' ophthalmopathy. Donor details come from another sample of the same person, matched by shared clones. The CDR3 protein is CASSTWGQSYGYTF. The sequence in DNA is TGTGCCAGCAGCACCTGGGGGCAGAGCTATGGCTACACCTTC.